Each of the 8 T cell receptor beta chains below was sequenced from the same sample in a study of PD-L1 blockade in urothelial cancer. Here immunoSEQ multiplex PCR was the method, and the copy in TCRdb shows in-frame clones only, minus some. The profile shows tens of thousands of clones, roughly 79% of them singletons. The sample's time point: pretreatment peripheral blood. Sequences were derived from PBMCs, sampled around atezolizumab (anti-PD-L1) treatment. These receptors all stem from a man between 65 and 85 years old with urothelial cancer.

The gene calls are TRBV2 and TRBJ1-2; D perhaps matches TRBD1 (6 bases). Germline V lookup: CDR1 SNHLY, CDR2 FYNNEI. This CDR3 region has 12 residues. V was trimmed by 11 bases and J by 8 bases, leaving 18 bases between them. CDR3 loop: CAGLGQQYGYTF. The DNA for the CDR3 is TGTGCCGGCCTAGGACAGCAGTACGGCTACACCTTC.

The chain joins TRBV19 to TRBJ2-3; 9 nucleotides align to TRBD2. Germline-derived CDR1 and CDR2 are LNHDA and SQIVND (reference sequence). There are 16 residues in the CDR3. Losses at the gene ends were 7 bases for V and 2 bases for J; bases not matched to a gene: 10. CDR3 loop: CASKTTSGGITDTQYF. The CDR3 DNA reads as TGTGCCAGTAAAACAACGAGCGGGGGGATCACAGATACGCAGTATTTT.

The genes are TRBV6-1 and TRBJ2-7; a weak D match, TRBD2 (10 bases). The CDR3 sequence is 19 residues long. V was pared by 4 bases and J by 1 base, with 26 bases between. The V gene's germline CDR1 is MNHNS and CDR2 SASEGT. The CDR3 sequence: CASSVTTGGNSGGSYEQYF. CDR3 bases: TGTGCCAGCAGTGTAACTACAGGGGGCAATAGCGGGGGGTCCTACGAGCAGTACTTC.

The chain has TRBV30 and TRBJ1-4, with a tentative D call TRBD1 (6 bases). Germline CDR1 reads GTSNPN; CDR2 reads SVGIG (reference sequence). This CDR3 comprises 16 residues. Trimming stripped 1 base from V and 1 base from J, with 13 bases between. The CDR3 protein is CAWSAPRTVTNEKLFF. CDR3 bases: TGTGCCTGGAGTGCCCCTAGGACAGTAACTAATGAAAAACTGTTTTTT.

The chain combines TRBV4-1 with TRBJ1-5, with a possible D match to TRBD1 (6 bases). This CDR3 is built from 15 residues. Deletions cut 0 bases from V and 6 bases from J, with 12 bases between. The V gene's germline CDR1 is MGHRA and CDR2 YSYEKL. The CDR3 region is CASSQESRGIQPQHF. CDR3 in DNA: TGCGCCAGCAGCCAAGAATCTAGGGGGATTCAGCCCCAGCATTTT.

Here the CDR3 reads CASSKHRTDSYEQYF. CDR3 bases: TGTGCCAGCAGCAAACACAGGACAGATTCCTACGAGCAGTACTTC. The rearrangement links TRBV21-1 to TRBJ2-7; the table's D call of TRBD1 was not tested on the DNA. TRBV21-1 is classified as a pseudogene. CDR3 size: 15 residues.

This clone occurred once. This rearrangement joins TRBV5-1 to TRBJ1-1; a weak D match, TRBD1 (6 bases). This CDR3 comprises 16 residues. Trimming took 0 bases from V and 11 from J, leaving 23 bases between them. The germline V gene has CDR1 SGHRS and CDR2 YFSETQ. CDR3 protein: CASSLAAIDGDTKAFF. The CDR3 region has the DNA TGCGCCAGCAGCTTGGCCGCTATCGACGGGGACACGAAGGCTTTCTTT.

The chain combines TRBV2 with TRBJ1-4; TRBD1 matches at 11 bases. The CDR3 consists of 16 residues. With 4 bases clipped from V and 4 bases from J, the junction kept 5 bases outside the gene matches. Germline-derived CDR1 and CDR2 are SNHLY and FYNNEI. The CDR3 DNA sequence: TGTGCCAGCAGTGGAGGACAGGGGGCGATTAATGAAAAACTGTTTTTT. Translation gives CASSGGQGAINEKLFF.